The rows below give T cell receptor beta chains drawn from one sample of a study of blood T cell repertoires in COVID-19. Here immunoSEQ multiplex PCR was the method, and the copy in TCRdb shows in-frame clones only, minus some. Here the sample spans roughly 67,000 clones, 65% to 85% being singletons. The sample taken for sequencing was peripheral blood. The receptors shown here come from a woman in her 50s with active or convalescent COVID-19. The conserved cysteine and the conserved F or W are not part of the CDR3 here.

len: 11
v_gene: TRBV5-1
CDR3aa: ASSLWGDYEQY

len: 11
v_gene: TRBV3-1/TRBV3-2
CDR3aa: ASSLQGGQPQH

len: 13
v_gene: TRBV5-1
CDR3aa: ASSLIQGSGTEAF

len: 12
v_gene: TRBV4-1
CDR3aa: ASSQTANTDTQY

len: 13
v_gene: TRBV9
CDR3aa: ASSPSGLSTDTQY

len: 12
v_gene: TRBV6-5
CDR3aa: ASSRTGEVGELF

len: 15
v_gene: TRBV6-6
CDR3aa: ASSPNSWDTLTGELF

len: 16
v_gene: TRBV10-3
CDR3aa: AISRGTSGRGYQETQY

len: 14
v_gene: TRBV5-4
CDR3aa: ASSSGLADGTDTQY

len: 11
v_gene: TRBV28
CDR3aa: ASSLQGLGEQY